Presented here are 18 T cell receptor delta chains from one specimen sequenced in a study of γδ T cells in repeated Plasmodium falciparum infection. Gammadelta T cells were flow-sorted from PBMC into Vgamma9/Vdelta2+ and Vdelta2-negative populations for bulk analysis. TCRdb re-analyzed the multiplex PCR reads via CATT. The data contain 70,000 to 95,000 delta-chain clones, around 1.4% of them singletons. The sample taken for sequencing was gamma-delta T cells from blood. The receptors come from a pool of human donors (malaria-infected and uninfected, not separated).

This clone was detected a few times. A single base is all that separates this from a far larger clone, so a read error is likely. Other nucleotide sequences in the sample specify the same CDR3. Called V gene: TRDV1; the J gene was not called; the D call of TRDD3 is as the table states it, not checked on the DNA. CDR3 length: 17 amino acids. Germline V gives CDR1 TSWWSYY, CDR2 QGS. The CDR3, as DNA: TGTGCTCTTGGCTGGGGGAACACCCTTCAGTACGCCGATAAGCTCATCTTT. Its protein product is CALGWGNTLQYADKLIF.

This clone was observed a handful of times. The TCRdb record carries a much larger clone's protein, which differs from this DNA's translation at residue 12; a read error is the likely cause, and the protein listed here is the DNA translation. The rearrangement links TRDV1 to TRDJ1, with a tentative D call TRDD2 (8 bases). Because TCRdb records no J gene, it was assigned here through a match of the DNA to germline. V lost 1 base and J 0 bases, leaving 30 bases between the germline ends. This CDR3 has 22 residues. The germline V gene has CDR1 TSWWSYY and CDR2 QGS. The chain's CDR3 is CALGEPGLPRYGGIAYTDKLIF. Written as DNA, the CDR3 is TGTGCTCTTGGGGAACCTGGCCTTCCTAGGTACGGGGGGATTGCCTACACCGATAAACTCATCTTT.

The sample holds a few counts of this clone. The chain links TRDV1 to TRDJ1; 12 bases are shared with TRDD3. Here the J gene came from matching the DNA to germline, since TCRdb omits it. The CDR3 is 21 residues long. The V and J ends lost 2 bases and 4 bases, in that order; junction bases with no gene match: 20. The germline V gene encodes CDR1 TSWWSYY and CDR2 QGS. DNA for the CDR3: TGTGCTCTTGGGGAAGGCCTTTCCTACTTACTGGGGGATACTCCGGGCGATAAACTCATCTTT. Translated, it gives CALGEGLSYLLGDTPGDKLIF.

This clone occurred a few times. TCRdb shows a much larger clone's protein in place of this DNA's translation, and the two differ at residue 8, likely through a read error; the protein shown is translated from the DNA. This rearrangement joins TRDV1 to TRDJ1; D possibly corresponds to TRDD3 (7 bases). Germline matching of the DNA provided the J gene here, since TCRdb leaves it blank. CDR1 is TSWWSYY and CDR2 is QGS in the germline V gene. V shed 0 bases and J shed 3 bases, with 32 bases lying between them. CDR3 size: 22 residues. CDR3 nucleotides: TGTGCTCTTGGGGAACTAGCGCTTCGCCCCTTCCGTCGCGCTGGGGGCCCCGATAAACTCATCTTT. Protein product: CALGELALRPFRRAGGPDKLIF.

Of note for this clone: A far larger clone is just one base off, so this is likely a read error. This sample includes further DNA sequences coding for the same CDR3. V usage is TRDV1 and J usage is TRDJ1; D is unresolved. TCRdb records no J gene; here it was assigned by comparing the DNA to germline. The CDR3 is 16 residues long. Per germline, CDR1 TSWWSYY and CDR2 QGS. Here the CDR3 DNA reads TGTGCTCTTGGTGAACTACTCCCCCTTTACACCGATAAACTCATCTTT. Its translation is CALGELLPLYTDKLIF.

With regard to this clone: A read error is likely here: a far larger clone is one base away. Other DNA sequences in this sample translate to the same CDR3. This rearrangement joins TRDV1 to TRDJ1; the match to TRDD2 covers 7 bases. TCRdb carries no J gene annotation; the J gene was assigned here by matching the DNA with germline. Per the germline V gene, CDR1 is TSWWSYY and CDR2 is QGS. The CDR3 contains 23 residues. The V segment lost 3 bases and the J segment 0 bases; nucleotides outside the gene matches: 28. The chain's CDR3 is CALGDRPSFYVLVSLLYTDKLIF. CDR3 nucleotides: TGTGCTCTTGGGGACCGGCCTTCCTTCTACGTACTAGTTTCCTTATTGTACACCGATAAACTCATCTTT.

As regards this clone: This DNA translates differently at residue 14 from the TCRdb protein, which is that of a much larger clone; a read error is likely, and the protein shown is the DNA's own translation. The CDR3, as DNA: TGTGCTCTTGGGGAAACCTTTGGTTCCTACGAAGAGGCTGAGGGATACGCCGATAAACTCATCTTT. This sequence encodes CALGETFGSYEEAEGYADKLIF. V and J are TRDV1 and TRDJ1; tentatively, D is TRDD3 (8 bases). Here the J gene came from matching the DNA to germline, since TCRdb omits it. This CDR3 is built from 22 residues. V lost 2 bases, J lost 3 bases, and 34 bases lay in between. Germline V gene lookup returns CDR1 TSWWSYY and CDR2 QGS.

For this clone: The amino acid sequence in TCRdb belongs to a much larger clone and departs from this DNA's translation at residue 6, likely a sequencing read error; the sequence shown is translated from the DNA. CDR3 nucleotides: TGTGCCTGTGACACCGCCGGCCTCGAGGGTGGGATAAGGGCCGATAAACTCATCTTT. Translating gives CACDTAGLEGGIRADKLIF. This chain uses TRDV2 with TRDJ1; perhaps TRDD3 as D (6 bases). The J gene, missing from TCRdb, was assigned here through DNA to germline matching. The ends were cut back, 0 bases at V and 3 bases at J, with 25 bases in the middle. This CDR3 is built from 19 residues. The germline gives CDR1 GEAIGNYY, CDR2 EKD.

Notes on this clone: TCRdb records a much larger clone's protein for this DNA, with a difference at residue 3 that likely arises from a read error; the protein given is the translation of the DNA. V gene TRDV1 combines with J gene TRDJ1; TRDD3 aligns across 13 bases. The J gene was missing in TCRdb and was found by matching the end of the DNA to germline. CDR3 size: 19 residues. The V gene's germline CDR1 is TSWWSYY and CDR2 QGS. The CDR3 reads CAPGNPSSYTGGYDDKLIF. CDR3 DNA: TGTGCTCCTGGGAACCCATCTTCCTATACTGGGGGATACGACGATAAACTCATCTTT.

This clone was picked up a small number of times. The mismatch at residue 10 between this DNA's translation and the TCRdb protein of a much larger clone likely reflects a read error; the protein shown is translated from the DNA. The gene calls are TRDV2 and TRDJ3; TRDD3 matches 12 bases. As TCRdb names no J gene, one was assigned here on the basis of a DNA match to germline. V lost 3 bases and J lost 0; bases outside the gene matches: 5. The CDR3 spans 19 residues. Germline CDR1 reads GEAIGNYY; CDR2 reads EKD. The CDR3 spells CACDLLGDTGSWDTRQMFF. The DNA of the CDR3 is TGTGCCTGTGACCTACTGGGGGATACTGGCTCCTGGGACACCCGACAGATGTTTTTC.

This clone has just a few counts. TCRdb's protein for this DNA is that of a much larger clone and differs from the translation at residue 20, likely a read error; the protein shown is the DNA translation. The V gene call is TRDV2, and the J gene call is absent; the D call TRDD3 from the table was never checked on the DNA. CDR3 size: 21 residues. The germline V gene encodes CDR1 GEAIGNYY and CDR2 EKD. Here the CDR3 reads CACDLPSLPLGMGRYTDKLTF. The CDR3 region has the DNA TGTGCCTGTGACCTCCCTTCCCTCCCCCTGGGGATGGGGAGGTACACCGATAAACTCACCTTT.

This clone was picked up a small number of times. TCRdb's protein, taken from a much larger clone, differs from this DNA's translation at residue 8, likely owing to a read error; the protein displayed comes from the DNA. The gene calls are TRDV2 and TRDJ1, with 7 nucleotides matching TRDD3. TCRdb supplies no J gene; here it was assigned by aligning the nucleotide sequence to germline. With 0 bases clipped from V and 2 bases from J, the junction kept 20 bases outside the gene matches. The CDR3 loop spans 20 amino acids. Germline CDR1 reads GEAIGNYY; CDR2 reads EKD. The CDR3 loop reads CACDTLTEGYPDRMTDKLIF. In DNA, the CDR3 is TGTGCCTGTGACACCCTTACTGAGGGATACCCCGACAGAATGACCGATAAACTCATCTTT.

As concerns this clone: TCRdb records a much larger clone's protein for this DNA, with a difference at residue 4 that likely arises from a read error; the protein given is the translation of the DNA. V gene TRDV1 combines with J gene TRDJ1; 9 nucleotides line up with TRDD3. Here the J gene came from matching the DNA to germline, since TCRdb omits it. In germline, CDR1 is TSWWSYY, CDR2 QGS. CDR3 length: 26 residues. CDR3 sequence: CALEELSWPSLPDLPYWGTVWNGLIF. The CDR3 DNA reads TGTGCTCTTGAGGAACTGTCCTGGCCTTCTCTCCCAGACCTCCCATACTGGGGGACGGTTTGGAATGGACTCATCTTT.

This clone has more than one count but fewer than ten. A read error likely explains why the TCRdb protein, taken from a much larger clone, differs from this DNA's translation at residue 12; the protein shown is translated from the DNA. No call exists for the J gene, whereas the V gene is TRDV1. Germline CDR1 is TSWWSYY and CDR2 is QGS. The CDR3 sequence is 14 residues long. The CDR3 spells CALGELTWTDKPIF. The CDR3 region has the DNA TGTGCTCTTGGGGAACTGACATGGACCGATAAACCCATCTTT.

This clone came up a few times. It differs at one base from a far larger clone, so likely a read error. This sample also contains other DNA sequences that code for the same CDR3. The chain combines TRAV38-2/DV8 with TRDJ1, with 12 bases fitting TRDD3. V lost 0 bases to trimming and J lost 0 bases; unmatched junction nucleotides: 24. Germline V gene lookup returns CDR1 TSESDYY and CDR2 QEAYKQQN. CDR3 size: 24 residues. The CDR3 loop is CAYRSGPSYDYWGILKGYTDKLIF. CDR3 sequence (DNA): TGTGCTTATAGGAGCGGGCCTTCCTATGACTACTGGGGGATACTGAAGGGGTACACCGATAAACTCATCTTT.

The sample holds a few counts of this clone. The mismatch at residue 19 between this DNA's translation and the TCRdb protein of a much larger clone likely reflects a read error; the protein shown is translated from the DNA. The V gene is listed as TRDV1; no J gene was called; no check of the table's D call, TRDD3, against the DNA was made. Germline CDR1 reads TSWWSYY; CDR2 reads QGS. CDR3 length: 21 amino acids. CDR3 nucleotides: TGTGCTCTTGGGGAACCCACCCCCCCTTTGTACTGGGGCATGTACACCGATAAACCCATCTTT. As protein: CALGEPTPPLYWGMYTDKPIF.

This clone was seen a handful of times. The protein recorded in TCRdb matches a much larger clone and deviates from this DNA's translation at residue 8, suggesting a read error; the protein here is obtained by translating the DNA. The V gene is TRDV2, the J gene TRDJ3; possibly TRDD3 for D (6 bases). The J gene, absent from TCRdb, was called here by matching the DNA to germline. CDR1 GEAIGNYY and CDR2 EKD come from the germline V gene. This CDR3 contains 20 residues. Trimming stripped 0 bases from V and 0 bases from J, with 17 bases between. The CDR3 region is CACDTGDRGESSWDTRQMFF. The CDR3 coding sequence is TGTGCCTGTGACACCGGCGACCGGGGGGAAAGCTCCTGGGACACCCGACAGATGTTTTTC.

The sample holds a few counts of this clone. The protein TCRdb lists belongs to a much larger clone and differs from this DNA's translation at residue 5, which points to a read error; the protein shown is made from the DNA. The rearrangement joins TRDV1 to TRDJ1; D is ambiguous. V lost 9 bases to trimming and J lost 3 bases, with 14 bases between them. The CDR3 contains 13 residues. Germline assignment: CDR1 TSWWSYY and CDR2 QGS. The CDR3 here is CALVPLESDKLIF. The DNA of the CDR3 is TGTGCTCTCGTTCCCCTCGAATCCGATAAACTCATCTTT.